A single sample is the source of the 24 T cell receptor beta chains below, sequenced in a study of blood T cell repertoires in COVID-19. Profiling relied on immunoSEQ multiplex PCR, and the TCRdb table lists in-frame clones only, not all of them. The data show approximately 99,000 clones, 88% seen once. The sample comprised peripheral blood. These TCRs come from a human donor in a cohort sampled during active COVID-19.

This rearrangement joins TRBV9 to TRBJ1-1; D call uncertain. This CDR3 is built from 13 residues. Per germline, CDR1 SGDLS and CDR2 YYNGEE. Between the trimmed V and J ends, which lost 0 bases and 3 bases, there was a span of 6 bases. The CDR3 sequence is CASSVVAYTEAFF. CDR3 nucleotides: TGTGCCAGCAGCGTAGTCGCGTACACTGAAGCTTTCTTT.

The CDR3 DNA is TGTGCCAGCAGCTTGGGTGGGAGGGCAGATACGCAGTATTTT. The encoded protein is CASSLGGRADTQYF. The V and J genes are TRBV5-4 and TRBJ2-3; 7 bases line up with TRBD2. The CDR3 loop spans 14 amino acids. Trimming cost V 0 bases and J 4 bases; bases outside gene matches: 2. CDR1 and CDR2 from the germline V gene are SGHNT and YYREEE (reference sequence).

The genes are TRBV11-2 and TRBJ2-1, with 7 bases that match TRBD2. The CDR3 has 17 amino acids. The germline V gene has CDR1 SGHAT and CDR2 FQNNGV. The trim removed 2 bases at V and 4 bases at J, leaving 11 bases unmatched. CDR3 protein: CASSLIAGAKGYNEQFF. CDR3 nucleotide sequence: TGTGCCAGCAGCTTAATTGCGGGAGCGAAGGGATACAATGAGCAGTTCTTC.

In this sample, this clone turned up once. V and J are TRBV5-1 and TRBJ1-4; D may be TRBD1 (5 bases). The CDR3 has 14 residues. Per germline, CDR1 SGHRS and CDR2 YFSETQ. The V gene lost 8 bases and the J gene lost 5 bases, with 16 bases spanning the gap. In DNA form, the CDR3 reads TGCGCCAGTCGTACCCAGGGTGTCAATGAAAAACTGTTTTTT. Protein product: CASRTQGVNEKLFF.

This chain uses TRBV7-9 with TRBJ1-2; D is undetermined. Trimming removed 4 bases at V and 8 bases at J, with 14 bases between. Per the germline V gene, CDR1 is SEHNR and CDR2 is FQNEAQ (reference sequence). This CDR3 is 13 amino acids long. This CDR3 reads CASSSPQRGGYTF. DNA for the CDR3: TGTGCCAGCAGCTCCCCCCAACGGGGAGGCTACACCTTC.

This clone was counted only a few times. V and J are TRBV21-1 and TRBJ1-1; the table's TRBD1 call for D was not verified on the DNA. TRBV21-1 is termed a pseudogene. CDR3 length equals 16 residues. CDR3 bases: TGTGCCAGCACCGACTTCCGGGACAGGGAGAGAACTGAAGCTTTCTTT. This sequence encodes CASTDFRDRERTEAFF.

The chain carries TRBV12-3 or TRBV12-4 and TRBJ2-3; D unresolved. The CDR3 is 13 amino acids. Trimming stripped 8 bases from V and 2 bases from J, with 11 bases between. The chain's CDR3 is CASANNPTDTQYF. CDR3 bases: TGTGCCAGCGCCAACAACCCCACAGATACGCAGTATTTT.

The chain links TRBV25-1 to TRBJ2-5, with a possible D match to TRBD2 (5 bases). The length of the CDR3 is 14 residues. In germline, CDR1 is MGHDK, CDR2 SYGVNS. The germline V and J ends were trimmed by 2 bases and 7 bases, with 14 bases remaining between them. This CDR3 is CASSEEGLRGTQYF. The CDR3 DNA reads as TGTGCCAGCAGTGAAGAGGGTCTACGGGGGACCCAGTACTTC. Full variable domain (missing parts from reference TRBV25-1 and TRBJ2-5): EADIYQTPRYLVIGTGKKITLECSQTMGHDKMYWYQQDPGMELHLIHYSYGVNSTEKGDLSSESTVSRIRTEHFPLTLESARPSHTSQYLCASSEEGLRGTQYFGPGTRLLVL.

The chain joins TRBV29-1 to TRBJ2-1; TRBD2 is a possible D gene (6 bases). Between the trimmed V and J ends, which lost 5 bases and 3 bases, there was a span of 14 bases. The CDR3 covers 14 residues. Germline V gene sequence: CDR1 SQVTM, CDR2 ANQGSEA. CDR3 in DNA: TGCAGCGTTCCCAGGGACTGGATCTACAATGAGCAGTTCTTC. It is translated as CSVPRDWIYNEQFF.

This sequence joins TRBV10-3 and TRBJ2-1; 14 bases are a match to TRBD2. Germline CDR1 and CDR2: ENHRY and SYGVKD. Trimming at V came to 6 bases and at J to 1 base, leaving 5 bases not matched to a gene. The CDR3 is 17 amino acids. The CDR3: CAIRPGLAGESYNEQFF. The CDR3 nucleotides are TGTGCCATCAGACCGGGACTAGCGGGAGAGTCCTACAATGAGCAGTTCTTC.

The rearrangement links TRBV7-9 to TRBJ2-5; TRBD2 matches 10 bases. Germline V gives CDR1 SEHNR, CDR2 FQNEAQ (reference sequence). The CDR3 spans 18 residues. V shed 3 bases, J shed 1 base, and the junction held 11 bases outside the gene matches. The CDR3 sequence: CASSFRVKREGRQETQYF. CDR3 DNA: TGTGCCAGCAGCTTTCGGGTGAAGCGGGAGGGACGCCAAGAGACCCAGTACTTC.

CDR3 residues: CASSQGISLREKLFF. In DNA, the CDR3 is TGTGCCAGCAGCCAAGGTATCTCCCTGAGGGAAAAACTGTTTTTT. The chain uses TRBV14 and TRBJ1-4; D gene unclear. V lost 1 base to trimming and J lost 8 bases, with 14 bases between them. In germline, CDR1 is SGHDN, CDR2 FVKESK. This CDR3 contains 15 residues.

The chain is built from TRBV6-5 and TRBJ2-2; 8 nucleotides line up with TRBD1. The CDR3 length is 16 residues. CDR1 is MNHEY, CDR2 SVGAGI, per germline. Germline trimming cut 2 bases from V and 1 base from J; bases unmatched to any gene: 3. CDR3 residues: CASSYGDRLNTGELFF. The CDR3 nucleotides are TGTGCCAGCAGTTACGGGGACAGGCTGAACACCGGGGAGCTGTTTTTT.

This chain uses TRBV19 with TRBJ2-5; TRBD2 agrees at 16 bases. This CDR3 is 17 amino acids long. Germline V gene data show CDR1 as LNHDA and CDR2 as SQIVND (reference sequence). V lost 7 bases to trimming and J lost 4 bases; unmatched junction nucleotides: 9. For the CDR3, the DNA is TGTGCCAGTAATGGGGGACTAGCGGGAGGGCAAGGAGAGACCCAGTACTTC. Protein product: CASNGGLAGGQGETQYF.

This clone came up once. This chain connects TRBV23-1 to TRBJ1-5, with no clear D. TRBV23-1 is annotated as an ORF whose role is uncertain. The CDR3 has 13 amino acids. Between the trimmed V and J ends, which lost 10 bases and 2 bases, there was a span of 12 bases. In DNA form, the CDR3 reads TGCGCCAAACCCCTGGAGGGCAATCAGCCCCAGCATTTT. Amino acid sequence: CAKPLEGNQPQHF.

This rearrangement joins TRBV18 to TRBJ2-7, with 11 nucleotides matching TRBD1. Germline V gene lookup returns CDR1 KGHSH and CDR2 LQKENI. The CDR3 extends over 15 amino acids. The J segment lost 6 bases and the V segment lost 1 base, leaving 5 bases of the junction unmatched. CDR3 protein: CASSPLGTGGSEQYF. CDR3 nucleotides: TGTGCCAGCTCACCACTGGGGACAGGGGGTAGCGAGCAGTACTTC.

This rearrangement joins TRBV9 to TRBJ1-6; 9 bases line up with TRBD1. The ends lost 3 bases at V and 10 bases at J; junction bases unmatched: 5. This CDR3 contains 14 residues. Germline assignment: CDR1 SGDLS and CDR2 YYNGEE. Written as DNA, the CDR3 is TGTGCCAGCAGCGCGGGACAGGGTGGCTCACCCCTCCACTTT. It yields the protein CASSAGQGGSPLHF.

The rearrangement uses TRBV6-6 and TRBJ1-4; 8 positions match TRBD1. Germline values: CDR1 MNHNY, CDR2 SVGAGI (reference sequence). V lost 2 bases, J lost 6 bases, and 8 bases stayed unmatched. The CDR3 covers 16 residues. CDR3 amino acids: CASSYNGQGPHEKLFF. DNA for the CDR3: TGTGCCAGCAGTTACAATGGACAGGGACCTCATGAAAAACTGTTTTTT.

The V and J genes are TRBV25-1 and TRBJ1-2; D unclear. The CDR3 contains 15 residues. Trimming took off 5 bases at V and 4 bases at J, with 17 bases between the two ends. The germline CDR1 and CDR2 sequences are MGHDK and SYGVNS. Written as DNA, the CDR3 is TGTGCCAGCAGTTCCACAGAAGACGTACCCTATGGCTACACCTTC. This encodes CASSSTEDVPYGYTF.

The chain employs TRBV11-2 and TRBJ2-7, with D possibly being TRBD1 (6 bases). Germline V CDR1 and CDR2: SGHAT, FQNNGV. The CDR3 totals 16 residues. Trimming removed 5 bases from V and 0 bases from J, with 17 bases in between. The CDR3 nucleotides read TGTGCCAGCAGCCCGCTCACAGGGAGAAGCTCCTACGAGCAGTACTTC. Amino acid sequence: CASSPLTGRSSYEQYF.

The rearrangement joins TRBV5-5 to TRBJ1-2, with D maybe TRBD1 (5 bases). This CDR3 is built from 13 residues. V lost 4 bases and J lost 3, with 10 bases in between. CDR1 is SGHKS and CDR2 is YYEKEE in the germline V gene (reference sequence). For the CDR3, the DNA is TGTGCCAGCAGCGGCGGGGGGTACTATGGCTACACCTTC. Its translation is CASSGGGYYGYTF.

The rearrangement links TRBV5-6 to TRBJ2-3, with TRBD1 as a possible D gene (5 bases). CDR3 length: 13 amino acids. Germline CDR1 is SGHDT and CDR2 is YYEEEE. The germline V and J ends were trimmed by 1 base and 6 bases, with 9 bases remaining between them. This CDR3 reads CASSLRGADTQYF. The CDR3 DNA reads TGTGCCAGCAGCTTGAGGGGTGCGGATACGCAGTATTTT.

The count of this clone is one. The chain uses TRBV19 and TRBJ2-5; D perhaps matches TRBD1 (6 bases). The CDR3 contains 15 residues. Germline assignment: CDR1 LNHDA and CDR2 SQIVND (reference sequence). V shed 5 bases and J shed 5 bases, with 18 bases lying between them. CDR3 sequence (DNA): TGTGCCAGTAGTCGTGGTACAGGGAATAGGGAGACCCAGTACTTC. Amino acid sequence: CASSRGTGNRETQYF.

This clone was recorded once. The chain links TRBV3-1 (or the pseudogene TRBV3-2) to TRBJ1-2, with a possible D match to TRBD1 (6 bases). CDR3 length: 15 amino acids. Germline V gene sequence: CDR1 LGHDT, CDR2 YNNKEL (reference sequence). V was shortened by 0 bases and J by 4 bases, with 12 bases between the two germline ends. The CDR3 region is CASSQDRTAIYGYTF. CDR3 nucleotides: TGTGCCAGCAGCCAAGATCGGACAGCCATCTATGGCTACACCTTC.